This record looks at one T cell receptor (beta chain) sequence and its context. Its antigen is unidentified. V was trimmed by 4 bases and J by 0 bases, leaving 17 bases between them. Germline V lookup: CDR1 SGDLS, CDR2 YYNGEE. The CDR3 is 17 residues long. Amplification used 60 Vbeta primers and 13 Jbeta primers. Libraries were prepared by immunoSEQ multiplex PCR; TCRdb keeps only in-frame clonotypes and omits some of them. The sample has some 180,000 clones; 65% to 85% are singletons. The sample comes from a study of cytomegalovirus exposure and HLA in healthy donors. Study-wide background: Inside one of the first data releases sat about 85 million unique TCRs taken from HLA-typed donors. Study-wide points: In a later analysis, V- and J-gene trimming of beta chains associated with a DCLRE1C missense variant, replicated independently. There were reportedly fewer N-insertions in an Asian-associated ancestry cluster than the approximately 600-donor mean, in a later analysis.

The chain carries TRBV9 and TRBJ2-1; D gene uncertain. This TCR was sampled from a girl under 18 in good health and CMV-seropositive. The sequencing input was PBMCs. The CDR3 nucleotides read TGTGCCAGCAGCCCTAGGATGGGTACGAGCTCCTACAATGAGCAGTTCTTC. This sequence encodes CASSPRMGTSSYNEQFF.